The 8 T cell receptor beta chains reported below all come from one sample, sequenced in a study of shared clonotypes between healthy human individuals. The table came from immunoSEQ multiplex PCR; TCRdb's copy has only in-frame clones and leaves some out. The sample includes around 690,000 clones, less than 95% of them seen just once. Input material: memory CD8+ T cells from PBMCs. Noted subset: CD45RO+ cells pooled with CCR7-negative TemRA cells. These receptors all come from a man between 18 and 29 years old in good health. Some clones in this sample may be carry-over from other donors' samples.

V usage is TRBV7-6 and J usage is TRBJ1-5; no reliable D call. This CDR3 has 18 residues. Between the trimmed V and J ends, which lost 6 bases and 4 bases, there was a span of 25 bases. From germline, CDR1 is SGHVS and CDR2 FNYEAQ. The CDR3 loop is CASSPSFPGEGRNQPQHF. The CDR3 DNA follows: TGTGCCAGCAGTCCTTCCTTCCCAGGAGAAGGCAGAAATCAGCCCCAGCATTTT.

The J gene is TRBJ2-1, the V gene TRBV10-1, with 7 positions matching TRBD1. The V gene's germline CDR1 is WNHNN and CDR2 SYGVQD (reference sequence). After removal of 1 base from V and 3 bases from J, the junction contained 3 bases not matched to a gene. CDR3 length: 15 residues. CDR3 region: CASSEWTGNYNEQFF. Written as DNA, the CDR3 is TGCGCCAGCAGTGAGTGGACAGGCAACTACAATGAGCAGTTCTTC.

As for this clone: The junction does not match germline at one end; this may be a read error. This CDR3 reads CAWSGTGHHPHF. The CDR3, as DNA: TGTGCCTGGAGCGGAACGGGACACCACCCCCACTTC. The chain joins TRBV30 to TRBJ2-5, with a possible D match to TRBD1 (6 bases). The CDR3 has 12 residues. CDR1 and CDR2 (germline): GTSNPN, SVGIG (reference sequence).

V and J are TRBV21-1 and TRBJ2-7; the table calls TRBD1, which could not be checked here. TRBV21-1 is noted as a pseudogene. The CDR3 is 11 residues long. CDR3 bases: TGTGCCAGCAGCAACACCTACGAGCAGTACTTC. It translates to CASSNTYEQYF.

The CDR3 region has the DNA TGTGCCAGCAGTTTAGGAATTTACACCGGGGAGCTGTTTTTT. Its protein is CASSLGIYTGELFF. V is TRBV27 and J is TRBJ2-2; no firm D call. V dropped 2 bases and J dropped 3 bases, with 7 bases sitting between them. Germline V gene sequence: CDR1 MNHEY, CDR2 SMNVEV (reference sequence). The CDR3 contains 14 residues.

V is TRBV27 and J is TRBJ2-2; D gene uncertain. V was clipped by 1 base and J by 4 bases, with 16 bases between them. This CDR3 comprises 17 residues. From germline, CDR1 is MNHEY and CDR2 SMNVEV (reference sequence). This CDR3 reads CASSLFAAAQSTGELFF. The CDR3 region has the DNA TGTGCCAGCAGTTTATTCGCGGCCGCTCAGAGCACCGGGGAGCTGTTTTTT.

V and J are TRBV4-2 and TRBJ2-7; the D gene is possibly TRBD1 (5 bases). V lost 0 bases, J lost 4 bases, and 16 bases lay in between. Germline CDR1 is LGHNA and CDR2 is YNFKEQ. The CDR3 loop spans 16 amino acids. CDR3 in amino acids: CASSQERWGRQYEQYF. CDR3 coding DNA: TGTGCCAGCAGCCAAGAAAGATGGGGCAGACAATACGAGCAGTACTTC.

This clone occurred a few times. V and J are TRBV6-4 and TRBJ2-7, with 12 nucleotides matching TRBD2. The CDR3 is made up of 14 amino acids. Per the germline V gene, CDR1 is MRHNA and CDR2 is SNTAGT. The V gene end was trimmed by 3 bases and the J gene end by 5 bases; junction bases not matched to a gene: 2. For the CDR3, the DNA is TGTGCCAGCAGTGAGGGACTAGCGGGCCACGAGCAGTACTTC. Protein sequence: CASSEGLAGHEQYF.